This T cell receptor (beta chain) was observed in a study of identifying expanded T cells in peripheral blood. General study points: Clone count variance between roughly two-week samples rose with total template count. Over approximately two and four weeks, about 15 and 18 clones changed, versus 1.2 between replicates.

TCRdb's copy holds only in-frame clones and misses some; the assay was immunoSEQ multiplex PCR. Of some 130,000 clones listed, around 88% were seen once; the top ten hold 7% to 10%. Healthy donors had no documented immune events, such as infections, while sampled. Turning to this clone: Its antigen remains unidentified.

The V segment lost 4 bases and the J segment 4 bases; nucleotides outside the gene matches: 11. CDR1 is SGHDT and CDR2 is YYEEEE in the germline V gene. The CDR3 runs to 17 residues. The gene calls are TRBV5-6 and TRBJ2-2; 9 positions match TRBD1. Sequenced: blood. This sequence was found in a person aged 18-69 years in good health. CDR3 residues: CASSRITGGAGTGELFF. CDR3 DNA sequence: TGTGCCAGCAGCCGAATCACAGGGGGCGCGGGCACCGGGGAGCTGTTTTTT.